This entry describes one T cell receptor (beta chain). This specimen belongs to a study of blood T cell repertoires in COVID-19. Only in-frame clones appear in the TCRdb table, and some are missing; sequencing was by immunoSEQ multiplex PCR. In the table there are approximately 310,000 clones, approximately 83% of which are singletons. Germline V gene sequence: CDR1 SGDLS, CDR2 YYNGEE. The CDR3 totals 14 residues. J was trimmed by 3 bases and V by 3 bases; bases with no gene match: 5. This sequence joins TRBV9 and TRBJ1-2; 7 bases are a match to TRBD1. Sequencing was performed on PBMCs or T cells enriched from blood (not recorded which). The sequence derives from a man aged 30 to 39 who had recovered from COVID-19. The CDR3 sequence: CASSARGGDYGYTF. The CDR3 bases are TGTGCCAGCAGCGCCCGAGGGGGCGACTATGGCTACACCTTC.